The present T cell receptor (beta chain) was sequenced within a study of blood T cell repertoires in COVID-19. As for the study in general: Sites in the United States, Italy and Spain provided acute and convalescent COVID-19 samples. T cells, B-cell-depleted T cells, or PBMCs supplied cDNA or gDNA.

Measured with immunoSEQ multiplex PCR; TCRdb has only the in-frame clones, and not every one. The sample includes a few hundred thousand clones, over 75% of them seen just once. For recovered donors of Cohort 3, there were two negative PCRs, clearance, or symptom resolution. The sequence derives from a woman in her thirties who had recovered from COVID-19. The sample comprised PBMCs or T cells enriched from blood (not recorded which).

As DNA, the CDR3 is TGTGCCAGCAGACCCCCGGGACAGGGGTACGAGCAGTACTTC. This translates into CASRPPGQGYEQYF. The chain links TRBV6-5 to TRBJ2-7; 10 bases map to TRBD1. CDR1 is MNHEY and CDR2 is SVGAGI in the germline V gene. The ends lost 6 bases at V and 4 bases at J; junction bases unmatched: 6. The CDR3 totals 14 residues.